The table lists the clone carrying this T cell receptor (beta chain) with a few counts. Its target is not known. V was trimmed by 5 bases and J by 9 bases, leaving 20 bases between them. Germline V lookup: CDR1 SGHTA, CDR2 FQGNSA. The CDR3 sequence is 15 residues long. The data derive from a study of T cell repertoires in cytomegalovirus infection. Looking at the study overall: CMV epitopes used comprised recently identified HLA-C-restricted ones and well-studied HLA-B-restricted ones. Public TCR beta signatures marked donors with CMV infection and the matching HLA.

General study findings and limits: Identification of carriers of CMV plus the relevant HLA was performed using cumulative public TCR beta family frequency. The ex vivo response showed dominance by HLA-C-restricted CMV-specific TCR beta clonotypes.

TCRdb fed the reads into MiXCR, producing one record per CDR3 protein. The data contain approximately 590,000 distinct CDR3 sequences, just under 40% of them singletons. V and J are TRBV7-2 and TRBJ2-4; no clear D gene. The sample consisted of cultured PBMCs, taken from culture after CMV antigen stimulation. The source of this sequence is a human donor in good health (CMV status not recorded). Some clones in this sample may be carry-over from other donors' samples. The CDR3 reads CASSTQTGPFSIQYF. The CDR3 nucleotides read TGTGCCAGCAGCACACAAACCGGCCCCTTTTCCATTCAGTACTTC.